This TCR beta chain was sequenced during a study of shared clonotypes between healthy human individuals. Clones were read by immunoSEQ multiplex PCR, and TCRdb kept only the in-frame ones, dropping some. The repertoire holds 2 million to 2.5 million clones, 90% to 96% seen once, with less than 0.15% in the top ten. Study-wide findings and caveats: Non-shared clonotypes had lower generation probabilities than those shared by all four donors. Researchers found naive subsets generally carried larger estimated richness than memory subsets. Owing to a small donor count, the genetic and exposure-history diversity represented was limited.

Losses at the gene ends were 6 bases for V and 3 bases for J; bases not matched to a gene: 9. The CDR3 runs to 15 residues. Germline lookup yields CDR1 MNHEY and CDR2 SVGAGI. As for this clone: Antigen specificity is unknown.

This receptor was obtained from a young man in good health. The source material was naive CD4+ T cells sorted from blood. Subset reported: CD45RA+ positively selected. This chain connects TRBV6-5 to TRBJ2-7; 9 positions agree with TRBD2. The CDR3, as DNA: TGTGCCAGCAGACCACCGACTAGCGGAGTCTACGAGCAGTACTTC. Protein product: CASRPPTSGVYEQYF.